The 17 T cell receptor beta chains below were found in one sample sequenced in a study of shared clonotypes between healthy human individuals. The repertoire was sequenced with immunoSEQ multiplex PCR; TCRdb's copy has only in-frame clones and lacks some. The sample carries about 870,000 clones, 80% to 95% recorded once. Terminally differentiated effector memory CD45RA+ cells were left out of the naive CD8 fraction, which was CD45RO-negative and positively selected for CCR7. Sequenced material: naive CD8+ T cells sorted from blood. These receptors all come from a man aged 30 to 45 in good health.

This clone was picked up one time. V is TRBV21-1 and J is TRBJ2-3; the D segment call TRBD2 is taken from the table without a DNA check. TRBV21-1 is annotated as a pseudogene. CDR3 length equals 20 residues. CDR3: CASSKAREGVYGSRTDTQYF. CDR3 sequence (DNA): TGTGCCAGCAGCAAAGCTCGGGAGGGGGTGTACGGGTCGAGGACAGATACGCAGTATTTT.

CDR3 DNA sequence: TGTGCCAGCAGCCCTATAGCGACCTTC. Residues: CASSPIATF. The gene calls are TRBV3-2 and TRBJ1-2. TRBV3-2 is a listed pseudogene. The CDR3 spans 9 residues.

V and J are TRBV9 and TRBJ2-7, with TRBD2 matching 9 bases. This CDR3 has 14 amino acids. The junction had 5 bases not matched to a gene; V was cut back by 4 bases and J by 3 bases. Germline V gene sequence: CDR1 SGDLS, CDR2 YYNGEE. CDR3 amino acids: CASSPRTSDYEQYF. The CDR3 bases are TGTGCCAGCAGCCCCCGGACTAGCGACTACGAGCAGTACTTC.

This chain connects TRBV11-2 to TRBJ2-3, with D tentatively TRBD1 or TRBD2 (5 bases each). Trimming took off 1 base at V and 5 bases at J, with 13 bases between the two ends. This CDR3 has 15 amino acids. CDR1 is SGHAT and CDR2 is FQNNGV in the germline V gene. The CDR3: CASSLVSGAGDTQYF. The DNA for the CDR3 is TGTGCCAGCAGCTTAGTCTCCGGGGCTGGAGATACGCAGTATTTT.

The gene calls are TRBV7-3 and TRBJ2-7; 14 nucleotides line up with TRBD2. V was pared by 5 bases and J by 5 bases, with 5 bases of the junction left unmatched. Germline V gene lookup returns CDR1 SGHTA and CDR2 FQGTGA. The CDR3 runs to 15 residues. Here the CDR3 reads CASSPGLAGDDEQYF. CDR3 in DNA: TGTGCCAGCAGCCCGGGACTAGCGGGAGATGACGAGCAGTACTTC.

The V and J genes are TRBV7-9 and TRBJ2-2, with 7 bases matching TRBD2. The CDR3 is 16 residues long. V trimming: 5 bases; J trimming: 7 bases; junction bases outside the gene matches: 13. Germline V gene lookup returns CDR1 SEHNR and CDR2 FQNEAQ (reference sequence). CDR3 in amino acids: CASSPRGGRFSGELFF. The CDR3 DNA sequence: TGTGCCAGCAGCCCTAGGGGCGGGAGATTTAGCGGGGAGCTGTTTTTT.

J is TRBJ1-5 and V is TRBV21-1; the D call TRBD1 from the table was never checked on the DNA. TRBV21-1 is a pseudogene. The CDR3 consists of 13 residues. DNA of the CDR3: TGTGCCAGCAGGGGGCAGGAAAATCAGCCCCAGCATTTT. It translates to CASRGQENQPQHF.

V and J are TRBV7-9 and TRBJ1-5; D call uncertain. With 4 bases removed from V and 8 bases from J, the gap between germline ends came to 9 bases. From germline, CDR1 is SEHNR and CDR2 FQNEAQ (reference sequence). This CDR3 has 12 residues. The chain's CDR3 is CASSSGLEPQHF. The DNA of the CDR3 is TGTGCCAGCAGCTCTGGTCTAGAGCCCCAGCATTTT.

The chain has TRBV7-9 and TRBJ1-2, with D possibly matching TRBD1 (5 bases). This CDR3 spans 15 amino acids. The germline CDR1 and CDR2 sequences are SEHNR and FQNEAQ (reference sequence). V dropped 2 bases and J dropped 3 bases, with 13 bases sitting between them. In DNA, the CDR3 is TGTGCCAGCAGCTTATCTTCGACAGAGTACTATGGCTACACCTTC. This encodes CASSLSSTEYYGYTF.

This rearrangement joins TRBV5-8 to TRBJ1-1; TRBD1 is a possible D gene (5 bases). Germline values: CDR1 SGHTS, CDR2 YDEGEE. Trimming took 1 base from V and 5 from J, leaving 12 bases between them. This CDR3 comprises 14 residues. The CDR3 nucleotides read TGTGCCAGCAGCTTGACTCCTAGGGGAACTGAAGCTTTCTTT. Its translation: CASSLTPRGTEAFF.

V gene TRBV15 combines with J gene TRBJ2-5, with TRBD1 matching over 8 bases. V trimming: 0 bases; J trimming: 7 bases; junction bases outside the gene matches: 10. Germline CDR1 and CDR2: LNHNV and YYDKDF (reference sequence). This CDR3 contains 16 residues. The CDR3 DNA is TGTGCCACCAGCAGAGACGCTGACAGGGGCGAGGTGACCCAGTACTTC. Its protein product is CATSRDADRGEVTQYF.

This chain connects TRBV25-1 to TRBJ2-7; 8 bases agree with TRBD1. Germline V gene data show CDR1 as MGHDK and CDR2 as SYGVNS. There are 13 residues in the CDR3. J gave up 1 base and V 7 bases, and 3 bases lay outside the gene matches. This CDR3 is CASKRTGSYEQYF. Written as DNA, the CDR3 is TGTGCCAGCAAACGGACAGGGTCCTACGAGCAGTACTTC.

The CDR3 is CASSLPWGTVAQYF. DNA for the CDR3: TGTGCCAGCAGCCTCCCATGGGGCACGGTCGCACAGTACTTC. The genes are TRBV11-2 and TRBJ2-7; tentative D call: TRBD1 (5 bases). Germline-derived CDR1 and CDR2 are SGHAT and FQNNGV. CDR3 length: 14 residues. V was shortened by 5 bases and J by 10 bases, with 21 bases between the two germline ends. Looking up the rest from reference TRBV11-2 and TRBJ2-7 gives the full variable domain: EAGVAQSPRYKIIEKRQSVAFWCNPISGHATLYWYQQILGQGPKLLIQFQNNGVVDDSQLPKDRFSAERLKGVDSTLKIQPAKLEDSAVYLCASSLPWGTVAQYFGPGTRLTVT.

CDR3 residues: CASSFSAGLAGDNEQFF. The CDR3 DNA is TGTGCCAGCAGTTTTTCCGCTGGGCTAGCGGGAGACAATGAGCAGTTCTTC. This rearrangement joins TRBV27 to TRBJ2-1, with 10 bases aligning to TRBD2. The CDR3 covers 17 residues. CDR1 and CDR2 (germline): MNHEY, SMNVEV (reference sequence). Losses at the gene ends were 3 bases for V and 5 bases for J; bases not matched to a gene: 10.

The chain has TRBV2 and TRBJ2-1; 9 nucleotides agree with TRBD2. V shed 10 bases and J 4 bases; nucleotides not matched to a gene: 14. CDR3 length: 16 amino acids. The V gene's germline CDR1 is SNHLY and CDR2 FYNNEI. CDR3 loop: CATLTRREGRYNEQFF. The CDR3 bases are TGTGCCACCCTCACTCGGCGGGAGGGCCGGTACAATGAGCAGTTCTTC.

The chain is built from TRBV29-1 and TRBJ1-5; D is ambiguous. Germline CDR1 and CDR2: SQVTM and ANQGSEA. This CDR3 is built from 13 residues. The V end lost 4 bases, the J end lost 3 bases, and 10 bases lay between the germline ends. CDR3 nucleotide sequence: TGCAGCGTTGGTAGGGAAAACAATCAGCCCCAGCATTTT. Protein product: CSVGRENNQPQHF.

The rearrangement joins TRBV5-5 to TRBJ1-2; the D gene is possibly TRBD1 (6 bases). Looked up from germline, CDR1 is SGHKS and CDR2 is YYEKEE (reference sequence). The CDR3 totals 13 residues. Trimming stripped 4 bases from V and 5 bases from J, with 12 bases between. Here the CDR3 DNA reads TGTGCCAGCAGCGGGGGGACAAGATATGGCTACACCTTC. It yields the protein CASSGGTRYGYTF.